This T cell receptor beta chain appears in the sequencing data of a study of spatial heterogeneity in lung cancer. Study-level information: Within raw reads, each unique TCR and UMI combination appeared on average more than ten times.

General study findings and limits: Alpha and beta chain coverage of tumor T cells was estimated at about 7.3% and 13%, respectively. Intratumoral expanded alpha and beta TCR counts were found to track tumor mutation counts.

This clonotype has at least ten counts. What it binds is unknown. A library made for alpha chains picked up this beta chain off target, so its size means little. A unique molecular identifier was carried by every single TCR cDNA molecule. Each CDR3 protein is one row after TCRdb ran MiXCR on the 5' RACE reads. There are 5,500 to 7,500 distinct CDR3 sequences in the sample; roughly an eighth occur only once, and approximately 9.8% lies in the top ten. Specified time point: sample taken at primary tumor resection. In each case, whole RNA from tumor, nontumor lung or frozen PBMC was sequenced unsorted. Germline V CDR1 and CDR2: LNHDA, SQIVND (reference sequence). Trimming left V 2 bases short and J 1 base short, with 12 bases between. The CDR3 is made up of 16 amino acids.

The J gene is TRBJ1-3, the V gene TRBV19; D is undetermined. The sample here was lung tumor tissue, taken at surgery. The sequence derives from a male donor with early-stage non-small cell lung cancer. The CDR3 sequence is CASSIFKRGSGNTIYF. Written as DNA, the CDR3 is TGTGCCAGTAGTATATTTAAGCGGGGATCTGGAAACACCATATATTTT.